Reported below is one T cell receptor (beta chain). The data are from a study of blood T cell repertoires in COVID-19. As for the study in general: Sources were T cells, B-cell-depleted T cells, or PBMCs; the material itself was cDNA or gDNA.

Per the germline V gene, CDR1 is KGHDR and CDR2 is SFDVKD. V lost 6 bases and J lost 5, with 15 bases in between. This CDR3 spans 14 amino acids. Under the authors' procedure: Estimation of nucleated cell counts was performed using reference gene primer amplification. The assay was immunoSEQ multiplex PCR, and TCRdb's table has in-frame clones only and misses some. The V and J calls and clone size are taken from that table; D and trimming were inferred from the DNA. The data contain 300,000 or so clones, approximately 88% of them seen just once; the ten biggest clones take up roughly 6.9%. This TCR derives from a woman younger than 45 who had recovered from COVID-19. Sequenced: peripheral blood. The chain combines TRBV24-1 with TRBJ1-2; D perhaps matches TRBD1 (6 bases). CDR3 coding DNA: TGTGCCACCAGTTCCACAGGGAGTCCTTATGGCTACACCTTC. The encoded protein is CATSSTGSPYGYTF.